A single sample is the source of the 29 T cell receptor beta chains below, sequenced in a study of shared clonotypes between healthy human individuals (TCRdb year 2020). Library preparation used the immunoSEQ multiplex PCR assay. Here the immuneACCESS table is served through TCRdb, limited to in-frame sequences with V and J called. Missing clones are a known gap in these copies; in checked studies unresolved V genes cover under half, and the rest lacks a known reason. The sample table holds some 1 million clones, of which 70% to 80% were seen once. The ten largest clones add up to around 1.4% of the sample. Material for sequencing was memory CD4+ T cells sorted from blood. The cell subset or site label here, explained by the study, means: CD45RA-negative fraction. Source of these receptors: a man aged 18 to 29 in good health.

V is TRBV4-1 and J is TRBJ2-1; D unresolved. V was cut by 0 bases and J by 6 bases, with 9 bases left in between. From germline, CDR1 is MGHRA and CDR2 YSYEKL. This CDR3 is built from 14 residues. This CDR3 is CASSQDTGRNEQFF. The CDR3 nucleotides are TGCGCCAGCAGCCAAGATACCGGACGCAATGAGCAGTTCTTC.

With regard to this clone: Other DNA sequences in the sample encode the same CDR3. The gene calls are TRBV14 and TRBJ2-2; TRBD2 might be the D (5 bases). CDR1 and CDR2 (germline): SGHDN, FVKESK. Trimming removed 2 bases at V and 5 bases at J, with 6 bases between. This CDR3 contains 13 residues. CDR3 coding DNA: TGTGCCAGCAGCCAAAGGGAGACCGGGGAGCTGTTTTTT. The encoded protein is CASSQRETGELFF.

This chain joins TRBV6-5 and TRBJ1-4; D is perhaps TRBD1 (5 bases). Per germline, CDR1 MNHEY and CDR2 SVGAGI. V was shortened by 2 bases and J by 7 bases, with 5 bases between the two germline ends. The CDR3 runs to 12 residues. CDR3 sequence: CASSYGGEKLFF. The DNA of the CDR3 is TGTGCCAGCAGTTACGGGGGTGAAAAACTGTTTTTT.

The J gene is TRBJ2-7, the V gene TRBV5-1; perhaps TRBD1 as D (6 bases). Germline V lookup: CDR1 SGHRS, CDR2 YFSETQ. This CDR3 region has 12 residues. V gave up 4 bases and J gave up 5 bases, with 10 bases separating them. The CDR3 reads CASSVTGNEQYF. CDR3 in DNA: TGCGCCAGCAGCGTTACAGGGAACGAGCAGTACTTC. The full variable domain, rest sourced from reference TRBV5-1 and TRBJ2-7, is KAGVTQTPRYLIKTRGQQVTLSCSPISGHRSVSWYQQTPGQGLQFLFEYFSETQRNKGNFPGRFSGRQFSNSRSEMNVSTLELGDSALYLCASSVTGNEQYFGPGTRLTVT.

The chain recombines TRBV18 with TRBJ1-1; a possible D gene is TRBD1 (5 bases). There are 15 residues in the CDR3. The germline V and J ends were trimmed by 4 bases and 2 bases, with 14 bases remaining between them. Germline values: CDR1 KGHSH, CDR2 LQKENI. CDR3 amino acids: CASSLDRQSNTEAFF. CDR3 in DNA: TGTGCCAGCTCACTAGATCGACAGTCCAACACTGAAGCTTTCTTT.

V gene TRBV2 combines with J gene TRBJ2-3; D may be TRBD1 or TRBD2 (5 bases each). Germline CDR1 SNHLY, CDR2 FYNNEI. V lost 6 bases and J lost 3, with 13 bases in between. This CDR3 has 14 residues. CDR3 region: CASRREGVTDTQYF. In DNA, the CDR3 is TGTGCCAGCAGACGGGAAGGGGTAACAGATACGCAGTATTTT.

This clone was picked up a small number of times. J is TRBJ1-5 and V is TRBV7-2, with D uncertain. The germline V gene has CDR1 SGHTA and CDR2 FQGNSA. The CDR3 contains 14 residues. V was shortened by 1 base and J by 5 bases, with 9 bases between the two germline ends. Written as DNA, the CDR3 is TGTGCCAGCAGCTTAGGGGCAGGCTATCAGCCCCAGCATTTT. Protein sequence: CASSLGAGYQPQHF.

The genes are TRBV27 and TRBJ1-6; D unclear. Between the trimmed V and J ends, which lost 3 bases and 7 bases, there was a span of 16 bases. CDR3 length equals 16 residues. The germline V gene has CDR1 MNHEY and CDR2 SMNVEV (reference sequence). CDR3 sequence reads: CASSFETLLGNSPLHF. In DNA, the CDR3 is TGTGCCAGCAGTTTCGAAACGCTCCTTGGAAATTCACCCCTCCACTTT.

V gene TRBV10-3 combines with J gene TRBJ2-1, with 11 bases lining up with TRBD2. Losses at the gene ends were 0 bases for V and 6 bases for J; bases not matched to a gene: 4. CDR3 size: 16 residues. Germline CDR1 and CDR2: ENHRY and SYGVKD. CDR3 in amino acids: CAISESVLAGVNEQFF. CDR3 nucleotide sequence: TGTGCCATCAGTGAGTCGGTACTAGCGGGAGTCAATGAGCAGTTCTTC.

Concerning this clone itself: The same CDR3 arises from other DNA sequences in this sample as well. The rearrangement uses TRBV6-1 and TRBJ2-5; D is uncertain. Deletions cut 4 bases from V and 1 base from J, with 7 bases between. This CDR3 contains 13 residues. Germline V gene sequence: CDR1 MNHNS, CDR2 SASEGT. The CDR3 is CASSGQAQETQYF. The CDR3, as DNA: TGTGCCAGCAGTGGGCAGGCCCAAGAGACCCAGTACTTC.

The chain uses TRBV19 and TRBJ2-1; 9 positions agree with TRBD1. The CDR3 loop spans 17 amino acids. Germline loops: CDR1 LNHDA, CDR2 SQIVND (reference sequence). J was trimmed by 0 bases and V by 6 bases; bases with no gene match: 9. This chain's CDR3 is CASSSGTGIISYNEQFF. The CDR3 DNA sequence: TGTGCCAGTAGCTCCGGGACAGGGATCATCTCCTACAATGAGCAGTTCTTC. Supplemented by reference TRBV19 and TRBJ2-1, the full variable domain reads DGGITQSPKYLFRKEGQNVTLSCEQNLNHDAMYWYRQDPGQGLRLIYYSQIVNDFQKGDIAEGYSVSREKKESFPLTVTSAQKNPTAFYLCASSSGTGIISYNEQFFGPGTRLTVL.

This clone was counted a few times. The chain is built from TRBV18 and TRBJ1-1; 7 bases line up with TRBD1. The CDR3 is 14 residues long. Trimming at V came to 1 base and at J to 5 bases, leaving 4 bases not matched to a gene. Per the germline V gene, CDR1 is KGHSH and CDR2 is LQKENI. The CDR3 loop is CASSPQTGETEAFF. The CDR3 nucleotides are TGTGCCAGCTCACCACAAACAGGGGAAACTGAAGCTTTCTTT. The entire variable domain, with the rest obtained from reference TRBV18 and TRBJ1-1, is as follows: NAGVMQNPRHLVRRRGQEARLRCSPMKGHSHVYWYRQLPEEGLKFMVYLQKENIIDESGMPKERFSAEFPKEGPSILRIQQVVRGDSAAYFCASSPQTGETEAFFGQGTRLTVV.

This chain uses TRBV5-1 with TRBJ1-2, with D possibly TRBD1 on 6 matching bases. The germline gives CDR1 SGHRS, CDR2 YFSETQ. The V end was cut by 2 bases, the J end by 8 bases, with 10 bases between. CDR3 size: 12 residues. The CDR3 is CASSFNGQGYTF. In DNA form, the CDR3 reads TGCGCCAGCAGCTTTAACGGACAGGGCTACACCTTC.

This chain uses TRBV6-4 with TRBJ2-7; no definite D call. The CDR3 is 14 residues long. Deletions cut 7 bases from V and 3 bases from J, with 16 bases between. CDR1 is MRHNA, CDR2 SNTAGT, per germline. The CDR3 is CASISRAPYYEQYF. CDR3 sequence (DNA): TGTGCCAGCATTTCCCGGGCCCCATACTACGAGCAGTACTTC.

The chain is built from TRBV14 and TRBJ2-3, with TRBD2 as a possible D gene (5 bases). CDR1 SGHDN and CDR2 FVKESK come from the germline V gene. The CDR3 covers 18 residues. Between the trimmed V and J ends, which lost 0 bases and 2 bases, there was a span of 18 bases. CDR3 in amino acids: CASSQEEDYAGLTDTQYF. The CDR3 bases are TGTGCCAGCAGCCAAGAGGAGGATTATGCGGGCCTCACAGATACGCAGTATTTT.

The J gene is TRBJ1-2, the V gene TRBV29-1, with TRBD1 matching 9 bases. The germline gives CDR1 SQVTM, CDR2 ANQGSEA. The CDR3 spans 15 residues. V lost 6 bases, J lost 2 bases, and 10 bases stayed unmatched. This CDR3 is CSVPGQGRENYGYTF. In DNA form, the CDR3 reads TGCAGCGTCCCGGGACAGGGTCGGGAAAACTATGGCTACACCTTC.

The rearrangement uses TRBV27 and TRBJ2-1; 8 positions match TRBD1. CDR3 length: 17 residues. After removal of 0 bases from V and 7 bases from J, the junction contained 11 bases not matched to a gene. Germline CDR1 and CDR2: MNHEY and SMNVEV (reference sequence). CDR3 sequence (DNA): TGTGCCAGCAGTTTATCGCCGACAGGGGTTTATCGGAATGAGCAGTTCTTC. This codes for CASSLSPTGVYRNEQFF.

The chain is built from TRBV2 and TRBJ2-1; no clear D. The CDR3 loop spans 14 amino acids. Germline CDR1 is SNHLY and CDR2 is FYNNEI. V was shortened by 6 bases and J by 0 bases, with 9 bases between the two germline ends. The CDR3 sequence is CASRSPSSYNEQFF. In nucleotides, the CDR3 is TGTGCCAGCAGATCCCCGAGCTCCTACAATGAGCAGTTCTTC.

This chain connects TRBV6-1 to TRBJ2-1, with TRBD2 matching 11 bases. The CDR3 has 15 amino acids. The J segment lost 9 bases and the V segment lost 0 bases, leaving 4 bases of the junction unmatched. Germline assignment: CDR1 MNHNS and CDR2 SASEGT. CDR3 residues: CASSEALAGGAEQFF. The CDR3 DNA reads TGTGCCAGCAGTGAAGCGCTAGCGGGGGGTGCTGAGCAGTTCTTC.

This sequence joins TRBV7-2 and TRBJ2-5; D might be TRBD2 (7 bases). With 5 bases removed from V and 5 bases from J, the gap between germline ends came to 18 bases. Per germline, CDR1 SGHTA and CDR2 FQGNSA. CDR3 length: 15 amino acids. CDR3 nucleotide sequence: TGTGCCAGCAGCGGGCAGGGGAACGGGGGGGAGACCCAGTACTTC. Encoded protein: CASSGQGNGGETQYF.

This clone occurred many times. The chain links TRBV5-1 to TRBJ2-6; no firm D call. V was trimmed by 0 bases and J by 0 bases, leaving 7 bases between them. The CDR3 consists of 16 residues. Germline V gene data show CDR1 as SGHRS and CDR2 as YFSETQ. The CDR3 nucleotides are TGCGCCAGCAGCTTGGACAGAGGCTCTGGGGCCAACGTCCTGACTTTC. Its protein product is CASSLDRGSGANVLTF.

With respect to this clone: Possible read error: a much larger clone is one base away. The chain uses TRBV11-2 and TRBJ1-6; no firm D call. The CDR3 covers 15 residues. Trimming took 2 bases from V and 1 from J, leaving 6 bases between them. CDR1 and CDR2 (germline): SGHAT, FQNNGV. DNA for the CDR3: TGTGCCAGCAGCTTATCTGGGTCCTATAATTCACCCCTCCACTTT. Its translation: CASSLSGSYNSPLHF. The whole variable domain, filled in from reference TRBV11-2 and TRBJ1-6, reads EAGVAQSPRYKIIEKRQSVAFWCNPISGHATLYWYQQILGQGPKLLIQFQNNGVVDDSQLPKDRFSAERLKGVDSTLKIQPAKLEDSAVYLCASSLSGSYNSPLHFGNGTRLTVT.

V is TRBV10-3 and J is TRBJ2-2; TRBD1 matches at 10 bases. V was pared by 6 bases and J by 7 bases, with 5 bases of the junction left unmatched. The germline V gene encodes CDR1 ENHRY and CDR2 SYGVKD. This CDR3 region has 14 residues. For the CDR3, the DNA is TGTGCCATCAGCGGACAGGGGGAAGGCGGGGAGCTGTTTTTT. Its protein is CAISGQGEGGELFF.

The chain carries TRBV18 and TRBJ1-1; D ambiguous. The CDR3 extends over 13 amino acids. The V end was cut by 2 bases, the J end by 1 base, with 5 bases between. CDR1 is KGHSH, CDR2 LQKENI, per germline. CDR3 protein: CASSPVGNTEAFF. CDR3 in DNA: TGTGCCAGCTCACCAGTCGGGAACACTGAAGCTTTCTTT.

The chain links TRBV6-1 to TRBJ2-2, with D tentatively TRBD1 (6 bases). Per germline, CDR1 MNHNS and CDR2 SASEGT. CDR3 length: 13 amino acids. Trimming removed 6 bases at V and 3 bases at J, with 8 bases between. CDR3 in DNA: TGTGCCAGCAGACAGGGAGACACCGGGGAGCTGTTTTTT. Translation gives CASRQGDTGELFF.

The chain carries TRBV7-9 and TRBJ2-7; D unclear. The germline V gene has CDR1 SEHNR and CDR2 FQNEAQ (reference sequence). CDR3 length: 12 residues. The V and J ends lost 4 bases and 2 bases respectively, with 6 bases between them. As DNA, the CDR3 is TGTGCCAGCAGCTATGGTACCTACGAGCAGTACTTC. It translates to CASSYGTYEQYF.

The chain has TRBV5-6 and TRBJ1-2; tentatively, D is TRBD1 (5 bases). Germline V gene lookup returns CDR1 SGHDT and CDR2 YYEEEE. Trimming removed 3 bases from V and 8 bases from J, with 8 bases in between. This CDR3 has 11 residues. CDR3 residues: CASSWGPGYTF. The CDR3, as DNA: TGTGCCAGCAGCTGGGGACCGGGCTACACCTTC.

This clone was seen only a few times. The rearrangement joins TRBV6-5 to TRBJ1-1; D is undetermined. Germline V gene data show CDR1 as MNHEY and CDR2 as SVGAGI. Deletions cut 8 bases from V and 1 base from J, with 5 bases between. The CDR3 extends over 11 amino acids. CDR3 loop: CASEGNTEAFF. DNA of the CDR3: TGTGCCAGCGAAGGGAACACTGAAGCTTTCTTT.

The chain carries TRBV11-2 and TRBJ2-1; 8 bases are shared with TRBD1. Looked up from germline, CDR1 is SGHAT and CDR2 is FQNNGV. This CDR3 is 15 amino acids long. V shed 1 base and J 4 bases; nucleotides not matched to a gene: 3. This chain's CDR3 is CASSLAGGGYNEQFF. The CDR3 DNA reads as TGTGCCAGCAGCTTAGCAGGGGGCGGATACAATGAGCAGTTCTTC.